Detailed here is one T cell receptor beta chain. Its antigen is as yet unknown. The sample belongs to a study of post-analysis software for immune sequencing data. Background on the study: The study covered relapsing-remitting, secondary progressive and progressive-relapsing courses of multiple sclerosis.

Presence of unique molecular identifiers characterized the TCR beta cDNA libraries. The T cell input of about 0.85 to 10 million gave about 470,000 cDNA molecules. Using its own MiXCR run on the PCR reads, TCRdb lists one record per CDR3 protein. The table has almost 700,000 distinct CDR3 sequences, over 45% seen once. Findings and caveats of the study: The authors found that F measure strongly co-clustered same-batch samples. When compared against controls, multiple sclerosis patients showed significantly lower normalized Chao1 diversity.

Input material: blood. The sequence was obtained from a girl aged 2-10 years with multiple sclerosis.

CDR3 protein: CASSLLGTATNEKLFF. Written as DNA, the CDR3 is TGTGCCAGCAGTCTCTTAGGGACAGCAACTAATGAAAAACTGTTTTTT. The chain is built from TRBV6-5 and TRBJ1-4; 7 bases match TRBD1. From germline, CDR1 is MNHEY and CDR2 SVGAGI. There are 16 residues in the CDR3. V was pared by 5 bases and J by 0 bases, with 6 bases of the junction left unmatched.